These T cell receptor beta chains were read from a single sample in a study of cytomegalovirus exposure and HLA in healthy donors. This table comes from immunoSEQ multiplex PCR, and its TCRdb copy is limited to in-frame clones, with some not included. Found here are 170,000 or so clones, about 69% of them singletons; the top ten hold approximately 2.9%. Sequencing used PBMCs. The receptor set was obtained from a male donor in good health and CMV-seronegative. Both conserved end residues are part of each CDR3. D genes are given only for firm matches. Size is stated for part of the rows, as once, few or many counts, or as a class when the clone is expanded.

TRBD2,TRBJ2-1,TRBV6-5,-,CASSTGGAHNEQFF
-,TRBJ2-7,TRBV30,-,CAWSPNPYEQYF
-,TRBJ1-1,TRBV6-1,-,CASRYGNAEAFF
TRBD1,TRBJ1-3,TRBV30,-,CAWSVGAGGDTIYF
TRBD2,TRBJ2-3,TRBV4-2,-,CASSQGAGAFTDTQYF
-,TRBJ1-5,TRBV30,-,CAWSVGLNQPQHF
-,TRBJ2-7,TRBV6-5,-,CASSSRSYEQYF
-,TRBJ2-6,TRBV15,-,CATSRDLISGANVLTF
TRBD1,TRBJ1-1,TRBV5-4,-,CASRYQTGVNTEAFF
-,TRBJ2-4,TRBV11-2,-,CASRPGSLSDSQYF
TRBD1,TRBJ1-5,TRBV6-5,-,CASTHRGPQPQHF
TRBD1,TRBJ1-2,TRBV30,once,CAWSAGQASGGYTF
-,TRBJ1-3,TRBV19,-,CASSIVQKFSGNTIYF
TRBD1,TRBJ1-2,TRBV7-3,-,CASSSGQGIGYTF
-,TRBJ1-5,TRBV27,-,CASSLGSGSNQPQHF
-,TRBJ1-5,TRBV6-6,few,CASSYRGGNSNQPQHF
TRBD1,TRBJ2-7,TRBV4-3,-,CASSPGTGVYEQYF
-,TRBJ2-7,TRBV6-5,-,CASSYSMSSYEQYF
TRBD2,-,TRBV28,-,CASTILAGGYEQYF
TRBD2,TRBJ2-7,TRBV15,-,CATSRDRGGEYF
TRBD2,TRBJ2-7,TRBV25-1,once,CASSHSPQREGRYEQYF
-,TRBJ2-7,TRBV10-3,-,CAISQTETYEQYF
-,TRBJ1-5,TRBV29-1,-,CSVGTSIAQPQHF
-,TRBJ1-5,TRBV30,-,CAWEPRGFGNQPQHF
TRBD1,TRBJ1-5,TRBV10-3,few,CAISERPGQGSNQPQHF
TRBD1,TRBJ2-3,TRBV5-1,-,CASSLDGQGLTDTQYF
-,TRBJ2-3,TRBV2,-,CATTSTDTQYF
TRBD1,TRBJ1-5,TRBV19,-,CASRDSSNQPQHF
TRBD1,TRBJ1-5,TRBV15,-,CATGQGRISSNQPQHF
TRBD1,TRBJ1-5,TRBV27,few,CASSFGQANQPQHF
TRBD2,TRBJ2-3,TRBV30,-,CAWSDLAGVVGDTQYF
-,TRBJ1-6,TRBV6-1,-,CASSEPQEFSPLHF
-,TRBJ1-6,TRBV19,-,CASSPGLVNSPLHF
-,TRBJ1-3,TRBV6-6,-,CASSYRDSGNTIYF
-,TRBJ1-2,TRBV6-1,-,CASRRGELNYGYTF
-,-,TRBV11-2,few,CASSLVLSRDYEQYF
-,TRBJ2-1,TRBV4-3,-,CASSQHIAREQFF
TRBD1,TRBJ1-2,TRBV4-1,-,CASSRDRVGYTF
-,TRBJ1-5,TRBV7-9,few,CSSSSTGGDRGWPQHF
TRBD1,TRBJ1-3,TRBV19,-,CASSIEALTPGQGSRNTIYF
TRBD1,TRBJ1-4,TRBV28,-,CASSRLTGFEKLFF
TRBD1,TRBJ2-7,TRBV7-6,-,CASSLGGAAGGNYEQYF
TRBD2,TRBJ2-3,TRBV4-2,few,CASSQEQGLAGTPDTQYF
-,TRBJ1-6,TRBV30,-,CAWSVRAGRASPLHF
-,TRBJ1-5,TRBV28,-,CASTSGGGLGNQPQHF
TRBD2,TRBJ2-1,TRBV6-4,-,CASSYRVLAGEQFF
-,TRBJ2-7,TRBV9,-,CASSEIGGYEQYF
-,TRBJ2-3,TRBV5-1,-,CASSGDSSASTDTQYF
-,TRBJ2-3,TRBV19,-,CAAGLQSTDTQYF
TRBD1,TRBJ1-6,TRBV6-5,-,CASSSGGNSPLHF
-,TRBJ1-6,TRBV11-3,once,CASSTGFRNSPLHF